A selection of T cell receptor beta chains follows, all from one sample in a study of blood T cell repertoires in COVID-19. Repertoires were generated with immunoSEQ multiplex PCR, while TCRdb's copy carries only in-frame clones and drops some. Of about 150,000 clones listed, 80% to 85% are singletons. The sample consisted of peripheral blood. These receptors originate from a young man with COVID-19, enrolled during active disease. Each CDR3 is given with its conserved first and last residue. The order of the fields is D gene, J gene, clone size, V gene, CDR3 protein, CDR3 DNA. A D gene is named only where the DNA matches it firmly. Clone size is given for some rows only: seen once, a few or many times, or a class if the clone is expanded.

TRBD1	TRBJ1-1	few	TRBV2	CASRDRVVGNTEAFF	TGTGCCAGCAGGGACAGGGTAGTTGGGAACACTGAAGCTTTCTTT
TRBD2	TRBJ2-5	.	TRBV19	CASSISIGGRARETQYF	TGTGCCAGTAGTATCAGTATTGGAGGGAGGGCCAGGGAGACCCAGTACTTC
TRBD1	TRBJ1-5	.	TRBV6-1	CASSDGEGAYQPQHF	TGTGCCAGCAGTGATGGCGAGGGGGCGTATCAGCCCCAGCATTTT
TRBD1	TRBJ2-2	.	TRBV11-1	CASSLFQGANTGELFF	TGTGCCAGCAGCTTATTTCAGGGGGCAAACACCGGGGAGCTGTTTTTT
.	TRBJ1-6	once	TRBV10-3	CAISESAGLGSPLHF	TGTGCCATCAGTGAATCGGCAGGGCTGGGATCACCCCTCCACTTT
.	TRBJ2-2	.	TRBV5-1	CASSFHSNTGELFF	TGCGCCAGCAGCTTTCATTCGAACACCGGGGAGCTGTTTTTT
TRBD1	TRBJ1-5	.	TRBV2	CASSVVPGQNNQPQHF	TGTGCCAGCAGTGTGGTACCGGGACAGAACAATCAGCCCCAGCATTTT
TRBD1	TRBJ2-5	.	TRBV6-5	CASRRDSSPGTQYF	TGTGCCAGCCGAAGGGACAGTTCCCCGGGGACCCAGTACTTC
.	TRBJ2-7	.	TRBV28	CASNFGTRGEQYF	TGTGCCAGCAACTTCGGGACAAGAGGCGAGCAGTACTTC
.	TRBJ1-1	.	TRBV19	CASSISGDTEAFF	TGTGCCAGTAGTATCTCGGGAGACACTGAAGCTTTCTTT
.	TRBJ1-2	.	TRBV28	CASRKTGAPNYGYTF	TGTGCCAGCAGGAAAACAGGAGCACCTAACTATGGCTACACCTTC
TRBD2	TRBJ2-7	.	TRBV25-1	CASRGTSGSYEQYF	TGTGCCAGCAGGGGTACTAGCGGGAGTTACGAGCAGTACTTC
TRBD1	TRBJ2-7	.	TRBV24-1	CATRGQGETSQQYF	TGTGCCACCCGAGGACAGGGGGAAACTAGCCAGCAGTACTTC
.	TRBJ1-6	few	TRBV9	CASSVDPQGNSPLHF	TGTGCCAGCAGCGTAGACCCACAGGGAAATTCACCCCTCCACTTT
.	TRBJ2-1	.	TRBV9	CASSVQASSNEQFF	TGTGCCAGCAGCGTACAAGCTTCGAGCAATGAGCAGTTCTTC
.	TRBJ1-2	.	TRBV19	CASKSGGYGYTF	TGTGCCAGTAAGTCCGGAGGCTATGGCTACACCTTC
.	TRBJ2-4	.	TRBV5-4	CASSGPQELAKNIQYF	TGTGCCAGCAGCGGCCCACAGGAGCTAGCCAAAAACATTCAGTACTTC
TRBD1	TRBJ1-1	.	TRBV18	CASSTGQGANTEAFF	TGTGCCAGCTCAACCGGACAGGGCGCGAACACTGAAGCTTTCTTT
TRBD2	TRBJ2-2	.	TRBV2	CARTQLAGGVNTGELFF	TGTGCCAGGACTCAACTAGCGGGAGGGGTCAACACCGGGGAGCTGTTTTTT
.	TRBJ2-3	.	TRBV9	CASSVLGEPSTDTQYF	TGTGCCAGCAGCGTTTTGGGAGAACCTAGCACAGATACGCAGTATTTT
.	TRBJ2-5	.	TRBV25-1	CASSESLDKGFTQETQYF	TGTGCCAGCAGTGAATCCCTGGACAAGGGATTTACCCAGGAGACCCAGTACTTC
TRBD1	TRBJ2-6	.	TRBV18	CASSLTGAGANVLTF	TGTGCCAGCTCGCTTACAGGGGCTGGGGCCAACGTCCTGACTTTC
.	TRBJ2-1	.	TRBV4-3	CASSQDAGSVGQFF	TGCGCCAGCAGCCAAGACGCAGGGTCAGTTGGCCAGTTCTTC
TRBD2	TRBJ2-7	.	TRBV5-1	CASSPRRLAGGRDEQYF	TGCGCCAGCAGCCCAAGAAGACTAGCGGGAGGGAGGGACGAGCAGTACTTC
TRBD2	TRBJ2-3	.	TRBV29-1	CSVGLGDGRGTDTQYF	TGCAGCGTTGGCTTGGGGGACGGGAGGGGCACAGATACGCAGTATTTT
TRBD1	TRBJ1-1	.	TRBV2	CASSAQGENTEAFF	TGTGCCAGCAGTGCACAGGGGGAGAACACTGAAGCTTTCTTT
TRBD2	TRBJ2-7	.	TRBV11-2	CASSLETSGYEQYF	TGTGCCAGCAGCTTAGAAACTAGCGGTTACGAGCAGTACTTC
TRBD1	TRBJ2-2	.	TRBV6-4	CASSEETGGAGELFF	TGTGCCAGCAGTGAGGAGACAGGGGGCGCCGGGGAGCTGTTTTTT
TRBD1	TRBJ1-2	once	TRBV28	CASCRPGQGVKIYGYTF	TGTGCCAGCTGTCGTCCGGGACAGGGAGTTAAGATCTATGGCTACACCTTC
TRBD2	TRBJ2-5	.	TRBV11-2	CASSYFIAGETQYF	TGTGCCAGCAGTTATTTTATAGCGGGAGAGACCCAGTACTTC
.	TRBJ1-2	.	TRBV7-9	CASSLSRGGGYGYTF	TGTGCCAGCAGCTTATCCCGAGGGGGTGGCTATGGCTACACCTTC
.	TRBJ2-7	.	TRBV27	CASSSLAQGMTFYEQYF	TGTGCCAGCAGTTCCCTCGCACAGGGCATGACTTTTTACGAGCAGTACTTC
TRBD1	TRBJ1-1	.	TRBV10-3	CATDPTGQGTEAFF	TGTGCCACCGACCCGACAGGGCAGGGCACTGAAGCTTTCTTT
.	TRBJ2-7	.	TRBV10-2	CASSGQVPYEQYF	TGCGCCAGCAGTGGACAGGTCCCGTACGAGCAGTACTTC
TRBD1	TRBJ2-3	.	TRBV7-9	CASSSSGTGGTDTQYF	TGTGCCAGCAGCTCCTCCGGGACAGGGGGAACAGATACGCAGTATTTT
TRBD2	TRBJ2-4	few	TRBV7-2	CASSPGGIKNIQYF	TGTGCCAGCAGCCCGGGAGGGATCAAAAACATTCAGTACTTC
.	TRBJ1-1	.	TRBV7-8	CASSIGGLNTEAFF	TGTGCCAGCAGCATAGGCGGGTTGAACACTGAAGCTTTCTTT
.	TRBJ2-7	.	TRBV28	CASSLRKGERLLLSYEQYF	TGTGCCAGCAGTTTAAGGAAGGGGGAAAGGCTACTCCTCTCCTACGAGCAGTACTTC
.	TRBJ2-7	.	TRBV2	CASSEMGRAYSEQYF	TGTGCCAGCAGTGAGATGGGGCGTGCCTACTCCGAGCAGTACTTC
TRBD2	TRBJ2-7	many	TRBV9	CASSADGRPQEQYF	TGTGCCAGCAGCGCCGACGGGAGGCCCCAAGAGCAGTACTTC
TRBD1	TRBJ1-2	.	TRBV27	CASSPRTGGYGYTF	TGTGCCAGCAGTCCGAGGACAGGGGGCTATGGCTACACCTTC
TRBD2	TRBJ2-7	.	TRBV19	CASSEGSGRLPYEQYF	TGTGCCAGTAGTGAAGGTAGCGGGAGGTTACCCTACGAGCAGTACTTC
TRBD2	TRBJ2-7	.	TRBV9	CASSITSGMLDEQYF	TGTGCCAGCAGCATTACTAGCGGGATGTTAGACGAGCAGTACTTC